This record looks at one T cell receptor (beta chain) sequence and its context. Its antigen is unknown. After removal of 3 bases from V and 5 bases from J, the junction contained 3 bases not matched to a gene. Per the germline V gene, CDR1 is SGHVS and CDR2 is FQNEAQ. The CDR3 has 14 residues. These data are taken from a study of cytomegalovirus exposure and HLA in healthy donors. For the study at large: Among the roughly 400 genotyped donors, approximately 80% were placed in the Caucasian-associated ancestry cluster. Study results and caveats: TCR beta chains associated with HLA were, in a later analysis, more clonally expanded than equally common others. A highly shared variant cluster was judged a likely technical artifact. Follow-up analysis later connected one missense variant in DCLRE1C with trimming of TCR beta V- and J-genes.

PCR used 60 Vbeta primers and 13 Jbeta primers. TCRdb keeps only in-frame clones here, not all; method: immunoSEQ multiplex PCR. The data contain about 150,000 clones, roughly 84% of them singletons. The V and J genes are TRBV7-8 and TRBJ1-4; the match to TRBD1 covers 7 bases. This receptor was identified in a boy between 2 and 10 years old in good health and CMV-seronegative. The specimen was PBMCs. The CDR3 is CASSLDRLNEKLFF. The CDR3, as DNA: TGTGCCAGCAGCTTGGACAGGCTGAATGAAAAACTGTTTTTT.